This T cell receptor (beta chain) was sequenced in a study of T cells after yellow fever vaccination. Study findings and constraints: Subsequent to the booster, the majority of primary-vaccination clones reappeared (96% CD4, around 85% CD8). Contamination by abundant bulk-population clonotypes could be present in FACS-sorted repertoires. Only a minor proportion of clonotypes was detected across both CD4 and CD8 compartments.

This clonotype was counted a few times. Antigen: not known. TCRdb re-analysed the 5' RACE reads in MiXCR, keeping a single row per CDR3 protein. Of a few hundred thousand distinct CDR3 sequences listed, about 5.2% are singletons. The CDR3 totals 12 residues. Germline CDR1 and CDR2: MNHEY and SVGAGI. V dropped 4 bases and J dropped 7 bases, with 10 bases sitting between them. The origin of this receptor is a young man who received the YFV17D yellow fever vaccine. The chain joins TRBV6-5 to TRBJ1-1, with D possibly TRBD1 on 5 matching bases. This material consisted of CD4+ T cells sorted from PBMCs, taken on the day of the yellow fever booster vaccination. The CDR3 reads CASSFRGGEAFF. The CDR3 nucleotides are TGTGCCAGCAGTTTTAGGGGTGGTGAAGCTTTCTTT.